This TCR beta chain is from a study of T-cell reconstitution after alpha-beta-depleted transplantation in children. Preparation of the TCRbeta library was carried out with unique molecular identifiers. TCRdb ran MiXCR on the PCR reads and lists one entry per CDR3 protein. Here the sample spans approximately 500,000 distinct CDR3 sequences, about 10% being singletons. Trimming pared 5 bases from V and 5 bases from J, leaving 9 bases between. The CDR3 spans 12 residues. The germline gives CDR1 SGHTA, CDR2 FQGNSA. This clonotype showed up many times. The V and J genes are TRBV7-2 and TRBJ2-5, with D unresolved. This sample comprised PBMCs, obtained before TCRalphabeta/CD19-depleted stem cell transplant. The clonotype was recovered from a child under 10 years old with inherited bone marrow failure, due to receive a stem cell transplant. The CDR3 region has the DNA TGTGCCAGCAGCCAGTCCCGGGAGACCCAGTACTTC. It yields the protein CASSQSRETQYF.